This T cell receptor beta chain was identified in a study of T cells after somatic rescue of genetic block. Germline V gene lookup returns CDR1 SGHTA and CDR2 FQGNSA. The CDR3 runs 15 residues. The V segment lost 1 base and the J segment 5 bases; nucleotides outside the gene matches: 3. Assay: immunoSEQ multiplex PCR; the TCRdb copy retains only in-frame clones and omits some. The table includes roughly 55,000 clones, approximately 96% detected once. This chain connects TRBV7-2 to TRBJ2-3; 10 nucleotides match TRBD2. Sequenced sample: peripheral blood mononuclear cells (PBMCs). This clonotype originated in a child less than two years old. Here the CDR3 reads CASSLVPSGRDTQYF. The CDR3 nucleotides read TGTGCCAGCAGCTTAGTCCCTAGCGGGAGAGATACGCAGTATTTT. The variable domain in full, with the rest retrieved from reference TRBV7-2 and TRBJ2-3, is GAGVSQSPSNKVTEKGKDVELRCDPISGHTALYWYRQSLGQGLEFLIYFQGNSAPDKSGLPSDRFSAERTGGSVSTLTIQRTQQEDSAVYLCASSLVPSGRDTQYFGPGTRLTVL.